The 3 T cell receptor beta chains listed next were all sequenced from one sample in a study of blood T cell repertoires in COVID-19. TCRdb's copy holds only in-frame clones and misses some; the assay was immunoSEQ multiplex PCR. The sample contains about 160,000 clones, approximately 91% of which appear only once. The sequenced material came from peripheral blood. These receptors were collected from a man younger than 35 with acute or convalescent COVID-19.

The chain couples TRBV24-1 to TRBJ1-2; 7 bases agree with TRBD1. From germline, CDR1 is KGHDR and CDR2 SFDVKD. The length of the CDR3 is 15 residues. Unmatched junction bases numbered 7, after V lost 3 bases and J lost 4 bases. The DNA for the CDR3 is TGTGCCACCAGTGATCCTACTACAGGGGTCTATGGCTACACCTTC. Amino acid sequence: CATSDPTTGVYGYTF.

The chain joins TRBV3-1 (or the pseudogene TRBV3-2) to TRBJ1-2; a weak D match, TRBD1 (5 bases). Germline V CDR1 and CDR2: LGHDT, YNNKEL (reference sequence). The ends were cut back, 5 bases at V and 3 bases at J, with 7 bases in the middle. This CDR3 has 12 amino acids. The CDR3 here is CASSLTDYGYTF. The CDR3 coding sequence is TGTGCCAGCAGCTTGACAGACTATGGCTACACCTTC.

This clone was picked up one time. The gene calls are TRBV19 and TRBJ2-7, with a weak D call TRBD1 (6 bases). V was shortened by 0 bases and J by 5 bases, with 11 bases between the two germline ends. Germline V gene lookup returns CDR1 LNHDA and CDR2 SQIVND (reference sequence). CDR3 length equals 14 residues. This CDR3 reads CASSIDAGVDEQYF. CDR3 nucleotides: TGTGCCAGTAGTATAGACGCAGGGGTGGACGAGCAGTACTTC.